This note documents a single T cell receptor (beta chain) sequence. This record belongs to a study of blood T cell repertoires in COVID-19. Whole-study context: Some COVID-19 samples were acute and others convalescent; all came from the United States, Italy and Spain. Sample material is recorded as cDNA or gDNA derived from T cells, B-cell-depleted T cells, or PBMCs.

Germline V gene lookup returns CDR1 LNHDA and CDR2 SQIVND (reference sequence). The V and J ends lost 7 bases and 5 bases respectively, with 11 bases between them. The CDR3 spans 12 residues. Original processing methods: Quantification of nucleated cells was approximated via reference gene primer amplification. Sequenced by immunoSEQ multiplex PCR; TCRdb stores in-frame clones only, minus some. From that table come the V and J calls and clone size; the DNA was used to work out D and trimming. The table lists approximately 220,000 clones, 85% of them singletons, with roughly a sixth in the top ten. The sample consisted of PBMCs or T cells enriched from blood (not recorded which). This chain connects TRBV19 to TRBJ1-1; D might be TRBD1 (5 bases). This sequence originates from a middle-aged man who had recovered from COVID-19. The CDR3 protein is CASKEGLTEAFF. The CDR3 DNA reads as TGTGCCAGTAAGGAGGGGTTGACTGAAGCTTTCTTT.